Presented here are 17 T cell receptor beta chains from one specimen sequenced in a study of T-cell memory formation after mild COVID-19. TCRdb called the 5' RACE reads again in MiXCR, with one record for every CDR3 protein. The sample holds roughly 150,000 distinct CDR3 sequences, around 27% seen once. The sequenced sample consisted of PBMCs or a T cell subset sorted from them (not recorded which). These receptors all stem from an adult woman who had mild COVID-19 (a few samples of this study predate the infection). Cell type and time point are not known.

In this sample, this clonotype turned up a few times. V and J are TRBV5-1 and TRBJ1-2; TRBD1 is a possible D gene (5 bases). This CDR3 comprises 13 residues. Trimming removed 0 bases at V and 7 bases at J, with 10 bases between. Germline CDR1 and CDR2: SGHRS and YFSETQ. The CDR3 DNA follows: TGCGCCAGCAGCTTGGTCCGACAGCTTGGCTACACCTTC. Encoded protein: CASSLVRQLGYTF.

This clonotype came up a few times. The rearrangement links TRBV7-9 to TRBJ2-2; D gene uncertain. The V end lost 3 bases, the J end lost 5 bases, and 4 bases lay between the germline ends. CDR3 size: 12 residues. Per the germline V gene, CDR1 is SEHNR and CDR2 is FQNEAQ (reference sequence). The CDR3 DNA sequence: TGTGCCAGCAGCTTCGCGACCGGGGAGCTGTTTTTT. Amino acid sequence: CASSFATGELFF.

The genes are TRBV6-5 and TRBJ1-5; no reliable D call. With 6 bases removed from V and 4 bases from J, the gap between germline ends came to 10 bases. CDR3 length: 13 amino acids. Per germline, CDR1 MNHEY and CDR2 SVGAGI. The CDR3, as DNA: TGTGCCAGCAGGCCGACTGCGAATCAGCCCCAGCATTTT. It specifies CASRPTANQPQHF.

The rearrangement joins TRBV29-1 to TRBJ1-2, with 7 bases matching TRBD1. This CDR3 contains 13 residues. Trimming took 3 bases from V and 5 from J; bases not matched to a gene: 6. Germline V gives CDR1 SQVTM, CDR2 ANQGSEA. DNA for the CDR3: TGCAGCGTTGAGGACCTACAGGGGTATGGCTACACCTTC. It encodes CSVEDLQGYGYTF. Filled out from reference TRBV29-1 and TRBJ1-2, the complete variable domain reads SAVISQKPSRDICQRGTSLTIQCQVDSQVTMMFWYRQQPGQSLTLIATANQGSEATYESGFVIDKFPISRPNLTFSTLTVSNMSPEDSSIYLCSVEDLQGYGYTFGSGTRLTVV.

This clonotype was counted a few times. The chain recombines TRBV20-1 with TRBJ1-2, with TRBD1 matching 7 bases. The CDR3 is 16 amino acids. Trimming took 3 bases from V and 2 from J; bases not matched to a gene: 12. Germline V gives CDR1 DFQATT, CDR2 SNEGSKA (reference sequence). The CDR3 sequence: CSARQTGLGWNYGYTF. In nucleotides, the CDR3 is TGCAGTGCTAGGCAGACAGGGCTTGGATGGAACTATGGCTACACCTTC.

The chain couples TRBV20-1 to TRBJ2-7; 7 bases are shared with TRBD2. V trimming: 3 bases; J trimming: 7 bases; junction bases outside the gene matches: 3. This CDR3 is 11 amino acids long. Germline V CDR1 and CDR2: DFQATT, SNEGSKA (reference sequence). In nucleotides, the CDR3 is TGCAGTGCTAGCGCACTAGCGGAGCAGTACTTC. This codes for CSASALAEQYF.

The gene calls are TRBV29-1 and TRBJ1-1; no reliable D call. V dropped 7 bases and J dropped 1 base, with 7 bases sitting between them. The V gene's germline CDR1 is SQVTM and CDR2 ANQGSEA. The CDR3 contains 11 residues. CDR3 region: CSASGNTEAFF. The CDR3 DNA is TGCAGCGCCTCGGGGAACACTGAAGCTTTCTTT.

The table lists this clonotype with a few counts. The chain recombines TRBV7-9 with TRBJ1-5, with TRBD1 as a possible D gene (6 bases). The germline V gene encodes CDR1 SEHNR and CDR2 FQNEAQ (reference sequence). Between the trimmed V and J ends, which lost 5 bases and 15 bases, there was a span of 23 bases. The CDR3 runs to 14 residues. The CDR3 loop is CASSNRDTQNTLHF. CDR3 nucleotide sequence: TGTGCCAGCAGCAACCGGGACACCCAAAATACCCTGCATTTT.

This clonotype appeared a few times. V and J are TRBV11-2 and TRBJ2-1; 7 bases agree with TRBD2. Per the germline V gene, CDR1 is SGHAT and CDR2 is FQNNGV. V shed 1 base, J shed 4 bases, and the junction held 7 bases outside the gene matches. The CDR3 is made up of 16 amino acids. CDR3 protein: CASSLAGAGLYNEQFF. The CDR3 DNA reads as TGTGCCAGCAGCTTAGCCGGAGCGGGGCTTTACAATGAGCAGTTCTTC.

This sequence joins TRBV2 and TRBJ2-5; TRBD2 matches at 13 bases. The CDR3 is 15 amino acids. Germline V CDR1 and CDR2: SNHLY, FYNNEI. The V segment lost 6 bases and the J segment 2 bases; nucleotides outside the gene matches: 3. CDR3 amino acids: CASSLTSGRQETQYF. CDR3 nucleotide sequence: TGTGCCAGCAGCCTGACTAGCGGGAGGCAAGAGACCCAGTACTTC.

The V gene is TRBV3-1, the J gene TRBJ2-3; D is undetermined. The CDR3 consists of 14 residues. V was trimmed by 0 bases and J by 3 bases, leaving 7 bases between them. CDR1 and CDR2 (germline): LGHDT, YNNKEL (reference sequence). Here the CDR3 DNA reads TGTGCCAGCAGCCAAGAGATGGTTACAGATACGCAGTATTTT. It specifies CASSQEMVTDTQYF.

The chain recombines TRBV27 with TRBJ1-1; the D is unclear. Germline-derived CDR1 and CDR2 are MNHEY and SMNVEV (reference sequence). The V gene lost 2 bases and the J gene lost 8 bases, with 12 bases spanning the gap. This CDR3 is built from 13 residues. This chain's CDR3 is CASSLGKYLEAFF. CDR3 bases: TGTGCCAGCAGTTTAGGGAAGTATCTGGAAGCTTTCTTT.

This clonotype has a handful of counts. This chain links TRBV7-9 with TRBJ1-1; D is ambiguous. Trimming removed 11 bases at V and 5 bases at J, with 12 bases between. The CDR3 is made up of 11 amino acids. Per the germline V gene, CDR1 is SEHNR and CDR2 is FQNEAQ (reference sequence). CDR3 residues: CAGSLGTEAFF. The CDR3 DNA follows: TGTGCCGGATCTCTGGGGACTGAAGCTTTCTTT.

This clonotype was observed a handful of times. The chain combines TRBV27 with TRBJ1-2, with 9 bases lining up with TRBD1. J lost 8 bases, V lost 4 bases, and 8 bases had no gene match. CDR3 length: 14 residues. The germline V gene encodes CDR1 MNHEY and CDR2 SMNVEV (reference sequence). CDR3: CASSSGQGMSGYTF. DNA of the CDR3: TGTGCCAGCAGTTCTGGACAGGGGATGAGCGGCTACACCTTC.

The J gene is TRBJ1-4, the V gene TRBV7-9; TRBD1 agrees at 7 bases. V dropped 5 bases and J dropped 12; count of bases not matched to a gene: 6. The CDR3 sequence is 12 residues long. Germline CDR1 SEHNR, CDR2 FQNEAQ (reference sequence). In nucleotides, the CDR3 is TGTGCCAGCAGCCGAGACAGGGATGAACTGTTTTTT. As protein: CASSRDRDELFF.

The chain uses TRBV9 and TRBJ1-1; D remains ambiguous. Germline V gene lookup returns CDR1 SGDLS and CDR2 YYNGEE. CDR3 size: 12 residues. Trimming removed 0 bases at V and 6 bases at J, with 6 bases between. The CDR3, as DNA: TGTGCCAGCAGCGTAGTGGGCTCTGAAGCTTTCTTT. Its protein is CASSVVGSEAFF.

The rearrangement uses TRBV6-5 and TRBJ1-1; D is unclear. V was cut by 2 bases and J by 3 bases, with 10 bases left in between. The CDR3 spans 14 residues. The V gene's germline CDR1 is MNHEY and CDR2 SVGAGI. The CDR3 DNA sequence: TGTGCCAGCAGTTACAGGGCAGCCGACACTGAAGCTTTCTTT. As protein: CASSYRAADTEAFF.